Shown below are 25 T cell receptor beta chains from a single sample sequenced in a study of T-cell reconstitution after alpha-beta-depleted transplantation in children. Preparation of the TCRbeta library involved a method that used unique molecular identifiers. TCRdb analysed the PCR reads with MiXCR anew, one entry per CDR3 protein. The repertoire consists of about 200,000 distinct CDR3 sequences, with roughly 6.6% occurring once and the leading ten covering approximately 5.7%. Sample: PBMCs, taken before TCRalphabeta/CD19-depleted stem cell transplant. These receptor sequences come from a boy between 2 and 10 years old with acute lymphoblastic leukemia, due to receive a stem cell transplant.

This clonotype was recorded many times. The chain employs TRBV29-1 and TRBJ2-5; D uncertain. This CDR3 is 12 amino acids long. CDR1 SQVTM and CDR2 ANQGSEA come from the germline V gene. V lost 4 bases and J lost 4, with 10 bases in between. This chain's CDR3 is CSVATATETQYF. The CDR3 coding sequence is TGCAGCGTTGCCACCGCTACAGAGACCCAGTACTTC. The full variable domain, its missing parts supplied by reference TRBV29-1 and TRBJ2-5, is SAVISQKPSRDICQRGTSLTIQCQVDSQVTMMFWYRQQPGQSLTLIATANQGSEATYESGFVIDKFPISRPNLTFSTLTVSNMSPEDSSIYLCSVATATETQYFGPGTRLLVL.

This chain links TRBV28 with TRBJ1-2; D unresolved. CDR3 size: 14 residues. The germline gives CDR1 MDHEN, CDR2 SYDVKM. Trimming took 4 bases from V and 1 from J, leaving 10 bases between them. The CDR3 region is CASSSVDINYGYTF. The CDR3 DNA follows: TGTGCCAGCAGTTCCGTAGACATTAACTATGGCTACACCTTC.

In its sample, this clonotype was seen many times. CDR3 in amino acids: CASSPRETGGNEQFF. CDR3 in DNA: TGTGCCAGCAGCCCCCGGGAGACCGGCGGGAATGAGCAGTTCTTC. The rearrangement uses TRBV11-2 and TRBJ2-1, with D possibly matching TRBD2 (6 bases). This CDR3 region has 15 residues. Germline V lookup: CDR1 SGHAT, CDR2 FQNNGV. V was cut by 5 bases and J by 7 bases, with 18 bases left in between. Variable domain in full (rest from reference TRBV11-2 and TRBJ2-1): EAGVAQSPRYKIIEKRQSVAFWCNPISGHATLYWYQQILGQGPKLLIQFQNNGVVDDSQLPKDRFSAERLKGVDSTLKIQPAKLEDSAVYLCASSPRETGGNEQFFGPGTRLTVL.

The genes are TRBV5-1 and TRBJ2-1, with 11 bases matching TRBD2. This CDR3 is built from 15 residues. The V gene's germline CDR1 is SGHRS and CDR2 YFSETQ. Unmatched junction bases numbered 2, after V lost 0 bases and J lost 6 bases. This CDR3 reads CASSLGLAGTNEQFF. The CDR3 nucleotides read TGCGCCAGCAGCTTGGGACTAGCGGGGACCAATGAGCAGTTCTTC. Variable domain in full (rest from reference TRBV5-1 and TRBJ2-1): KAGVTQTPRYLIKTRGQQVTLSCSPISGHRSVSWYQQTPGQGLQFLFEYFSETQRNKGNFPGRFSGRQFSNSRSEMNVSTLELGDSALYLCASSLGLAGTNEQFFGPGTRLTVL.

This clonotype turned up a few times. The chain has TRBV10-2 and TRBJ2-7; 12 bases fit TRBD2. This CDR3 has 15 residues. The V gene end was trimmed by 6 bases and the J gene end by 4 bases; junction bases not matched to a gene: 7. Germline loops: CDR1 WSHSY, CDR2 SAAADI. CDR3 loop: CASRARLAGAYEQYF. The CDR3 DNA reads TGCGCCAGCAGAGCGCGACTAGCGGGAGCGTACGAGCAGTACTTC.

This clonotype appeared many times. This chain joins TRBV5-1 and TRBJ2-5; D call uncertain. Germline loops: CDR1 SGHRS, CDR2 YFSETQ. With 0 bases removed from V and 2 bases from J, the gap between germline ends came to 8 bases. The CDR3 consists of 14 residues. CDR3 DNA: TGCGCCAGCAGCTTGGGGGCAAATCAAGAGACCCAGTACTTC. This encodes CASSLGANQETQYF.

This clonotype was counted only a few times. V usage is TRBV30 and J usage is TRBJ1-3; no firm D call. Germline CDR1 is GTSNPN and CDR2 is SVGIG (reference sequence). V shed 0 bases and J shed 1 base, with 7 bases lying between them. This CDR3 is 14 amino acids long. This chain's CDR3 is CAWSVLKSGNTIYF. The CDR3 coding sequence is TGTGCCTGGAGTGTACTCAAATCTGGAAACACCATATATTTT.

This clonotype was counted ten times or more. The V call is TRBV28, the J call TRBJ2-7; D may correspond to TRBD1 or TRBD2 (5 bases each). This CDR3 region has 14 residues. CDR1 and CDR2 from the germline V gene are MDHEN and SYDVKM. Between the trimmed V and J ends, which lost 6 bases and 5 bases, there was a span of 17 bases. This CDR3 reads CASSPSALGDEQYF. The DNA for the CDR3 is TGTGCCAGCAGCCCCTCAGCCTTGGGGGACGAGCAGTACTTC.

Note on this clonotype: A much larger clone differs by one base, so this may be a read error. V usage is TRBV7-9 and J usage is TRBJ1-5; D gene uncertain. The CDR3 has 13 residues. CDR1 and CDR2 from the germline V gene are SEHNR and FQNEAQ (reference sequence). The V end lost 5 bases, the J end lost 0 bases, and 5 bases lay between the germline ends. Here the CDR3 DNA reads TGTGCCAGCAGCACCGATAGCAATCAGCCCCAGCATTTT. Translation: CASSTDSNQPQHF.

This clonotype appeared a few times. V and J are TRBV7-8 and TRBJ2-3, with no clear D. Germline CDR1 reads SGHVS; CDR2 reads FQNEAQ. CDR3 length equals 12 residues. Trimming left V 5 bases short and J 6 bases short, with 9 bases between. The CDR3 region has the DNA TGTGCCAGCAGCGCTAAGGGCGATACGCAGTATTTT. Protein: CASSAKGDTQYF.

CDR3 sequence: CASSLLAGGPSYEQYF. CDR3 DNA sequence: TGTGCCAGCAGCTTATTAGCGGGAGGGCCCTCCTACGAGCAGTACTTC. This chain joins TRBV7-8 and TRBJ2-7; 11 nucleotides line up with TRBD2. The germline V gene encodes CDR1 SGHVS and CDR2 FQNEAQ. V shed 2 bases and J 0 bases; nucleotides not matched to a gene: 3. The CDR3 is 16 residues long. Drawing the rest from reference TRBV7-8 and TRBJ2-7, the complete variable domain is GAGVSQSPRYKVAKRGQDVALRCDPISGHVSLFWYQQALGQGPEFLTYFQNEAQLDKSGLPSDRFFAERPEGSVSTLKIQRTQQEDSAVYLCASSLLAGGPSYEQYFGPGTRLTVT.

The sample holds many counts of this clonotype. The chain links TRBV9 to TRBJ2-5; tentatively, D is TRBD2 (6 bases). From germline, CDR1 is SGDLS and CDR2 YYNGEE. The CDR3 totals 16 residues. V lost 2 bases and J lost 2, with 16 bases in between. Written as DNA, the CDR3 is TGTGCCAGCAGCGTTGGTGGACTACCCGGACAAGAGACCCAGTACTTC. Encoded protein: CASSVGGLPGQETQYF. Filled out from reference TRBV9 and TRBJ2-5, the complete variable domain reads DSGVTQTPKHLITATGQRVTLRCSPRSGDLSVYWYQQSLDQGLQFLIQYYNGEERAKGNILERFSAQQFPDLHSELNLSSLELGDSALYFCASSVGGLPGQETQYFGPGTRLLVL.

This clonotype was seen ten or more times. The J gene is TRBJ2-5, the V gene TRBV5-1, with D tentatively TRBD2 (6 bases). Trimming stripped 4 bases from V and 3 bases from J, with 13 bases between. Per the germline V gene, CDR1 is SGHRS and CDR2 is YFSETQ. CDR3 length: 14 residues. The CDR3 DNA sequence: TGCGCCAGCAGCCCGCCCGGGAGAGAAGAGACCCAGTACTTC. This sequence encodes CASSPPGREETQYF.

CDR3 DNA: TGTGCCAGCAGTCCCGGGACAGGGGTTGGGGCCAACGTCCTGACTTTC. This gives the protein CASSPGTGVGANVLTF. The chain employs TRBV25-1 and TRBJ2-6, with TRBD1 matching over 10 bases. The germline V gene has CDR1 MGHDK and CDR2 SYGVNS. J was trimmed by 3 bases and V by 5 bases; bases with no gene match: 4. CDR3 length equals 16 residues.

This clonotype was counted ten times or more. This sequence joins TRBV7-9 and TRBJ2-7; D uncertain. CDR3 size: 14 residues. Trimming pared 4 bases from V and 2 bases from J, leaving 12 bases between. Germline-derived CDR1 and CDR2 are SEHNR and FQNEAQ (reference sequence). CDR3 bases: TGTGCCAGCAGCTCCCCTACAGTACCCTACGAGCAGTACTTC. Translation: CASSSPTVPYEQYF.

This clonotype was counted ten times or more. This chain connects TRBV29-1 to TRBJ1-3, with a weak D call TRBD1 (5 bases). CDR1 is SQVTM, CDR2 ANQGSEA, per germline. The CDR3 is 13 amino acids. Trimming left V 7 bases short and J 2 bases short, with 12 bases between. CDR3 sequence (DNA): TGCAGCGCCTCGAGGGGCCCTGGAAACACCATATATTTT. It specifies CSASRGPGNTIYF.

The J gene is TRBJ2-1, the V gene TRBV18; 11 nucleotides agree with TRBD2. Germline values: CDR1 KGHSH, CDR2 LQKENI. The V gene end was trimmed by 3 bases and the J gene end by 9 bases; junction bases not matched to a gene: 7. There are 15 residues in the CDR3. CDR3 DNA: TGTGCCAGCTCACCGACTAGCGGGAAACGTAGTGAGCAGTTCTTC. Translating it yields CASSPTSGKRSEQFF.

This clonotype was counted many times. This chain uses TRBV27 with TRBJ2-3, with 9 bases aligning to TRBD2. V shed 2 bases and J 2 bases; nucleotides not matched to a gene: 11. The CDR3 is made up of 18 amino acids. The germline V gene has CDR1 MNHEY and CDR2 SMNVEV (reference sequence). The CDR3 sequence is CASSLLAGLAPLTDTQYF. The CDR3 DNA reads as TGTGCCAGCAGTTTACTCGCCGGACTAGCGCCTCTCACAGATACGCAGTATTTT.

The gene calls are TRBV11-3 and TRBJ1-2; D might be TRBD1 (6 bases). Germline V gene sequence: CDR1 SGHNT, CDR2 YENEEA. The V gene lost 4 bases and the J gene lost 6 bases, with 9 bases spanning the gap. The CDR3 sequence is 12 residues long. DNA for the CDR3: TGTGCCAGCAGCTCGCAGGGGAATGGCTACACCTTC. Its translation is CASSSQGNGYTF. The entire variable domain, with the rest obtained from reference TRBV11-3 and TRBJ1-2, is as follows: EAGVVQSPRYKIIEKKQPVAFWCNPISGHNTLYWYLQNLGQGPELLIRYENEEAVDDSQLPKDRFSAERLKGVDSTLKIQPAELGDSAVYLCASSSQGNGYTFGSGTRLTVV.

This clonotype was detected ten times or more. One end of the junction does not line up with germline, which may come from a read error. The rearrangement uses TRBV9 and TRBJ2-3, with D hard to call. Germline V gives CDR1 SGDLS, CDR2 YYNGEE. CDR3 length: 12 residues. Written as DNA, the CDR3 is TGTACCAGCAGCGCATACACAGATACGCAGTATTTT. As protein: CTSSAYTDTQYF.

This clonotype was seen many times. V and J are TRBV5-6 and TRBJ2-3; 14 bases are a match to TRBD2. This CDR3 is built from 15 residues. J lost 6 bases, V lost 5 bases, and 5 bases had no gene match. Germline CDR1 and CDR2: SGHDT and YYEEEE. CDR3 bases: TGTGCCAGCAGGGGACTAGCGGGAGTGGATGATACGCAGTATTTT. Protein sequence: CASRGLAGVDDTQYF.

Worth noting for this clonotype: This may stem from a read error, because a much larger clone lies one nucleotide away. The V and J genes are TRBV28 and TRBJ2-5; 8 nucleotides agree with TRBD2. The germline gives CDR1 MDHEN, CDR2 SYDVKM. The CDR3 runs to 15 residues. The CDR3 DNA reads TGTGTCAGCACCTCCCTTAGCGGGGAGGGGGGGACCCAGTACTTC. Protein sequence: CVSTSLSGEGGTQYF.

This clonotype was seen at least ten times. The genes are TRBV6-5 and TRBJ2-7; 9 positions match TRBD2. Germline V lookup: CDR1 MNHEY, CDR2 SVGAGI. V was pared by 0 bases and J by 5 bases, with 8 bases of the junction left unmatched. CDR3 length: 16 amino acids. CDR3 residues: CASSYSSAGGSHEQYF. CDR3 bases: TGTGCCAGCAGTTACTCGTCAGCGGGAGGTTCACACGAGCAGTACTTC.

V usage is TRBV5-1 and J usage is TRBJ1-2, with TRBD1 matching 10 bases. V lost 0 bases to trimming and J lost 1 base; unmatched junction nucleotides: 12. Germline lookup yields CDR1 SGHRS and CDR2 YFSETQ. The length of the CDR3 is 19 residues. CDR3 in amino acids: CASSLDKGTGASLNYGYTF. DNA of the CDR3: TGCGCCAGCAGCTTGGATAAGGGGACAGGGGCCTCACTTAACTATGGCTACACCTTC.

This clonotype was counted a few times. J is TRBJ1-1 and V is TRBV29-1; D is ambiguous. Trimming pared 5 bases from V and 11 bases from J, leaving 9 bases between. CDR3 length: 9 amino acids. The germline gives CDR1 SQVTM, CDR2 ANQGSEA. The CDR3 coding sequence is TGCAGCGTTTACCCTGGGGCTTTCTTT. Amino acids: CSVYPGAFF.